One and the same sample provided the 5 T cell receptor beta chains below, sequenced in a study of blood T cell repertoires in COVID-19. TCRdb's copy holds only in-frame clones and misses some; the assay was immunoSEQ multiplex PCR. The profile shows approximately 36,000 clones, under 90% of them singletons. The sample was peripheral blood. The source is a man in his sixties with COVID-19, enrolled during active disease.

This rearrangement joins TRBV9 to TRBJ2-3; TRBD1 might be the D (5 bases). The CDR3 runs 15 residues. From germline, CDR1 is SGDLS and CDR2 YYNGEE. The V end lost 0 bases, the J end lost 3 bases, and 11 bases lay between the germline ends. The CDR3 DNA reads TGTGCCAGCAGCGTAGGAAACAGGCAGACAGATACGCAGTATTTT. Residues: CASSVGNRQTDTQYF.

The chain employs TRBV27 and TRBJ1-2, with D unclear. The V gene lost 4 bases and the J gene lost 8 bases, with 23 bases spanning the gap. This CDR3 comprises 16 residues. In germline, CDR1 is MNHEY, CDR2 SMNVEV (reference sequence). Written as DNA, the CDR3 is TGTGCCAGCAGTTCAATCCCCCCAGCTCCAAGAGGCGGCTACACCTTC. Its protein product is CASSSIPPAPRGGYTF.

The sample holds one count of this clone. The chain joins TRBV19 to TRBJ2-7, with D maybe TRBD1 (7 bases). CDR1 and CDR2 from the germline V gene are LNHDA and SQIVND (reference sequence). Trimming left V 4 bases short and J 3 bases short, with 13 bases between. The CDR3 has 14 residues. The CDR3, as DNA: TGTGCCAGTAGTACTCAGGGGGGTGTCTACGAGCAGTACTTC. Protein sequence: CASSTQGGVYEQYF.

The J gene is TRBJ2-1, the V gene TRBV3-1 (or the pseudogene TRBV3-2); 8 bases line up with TRBD2. This CDR3 comprises 13 residues. Germline values: CDR1 LGHDT, CDR2 YNNKEL (reference sequence). The junction had 5 bases not matched to a gene; V was cut back by 4 bases and J by 9 bases. CDR3 DNA: TGTGCCAGCAGCCTCCGGGGGGGACCTGAGCAGTTCTTC. Its protein product is CASSLRGGPEQFF.

The chain combines TRBV6-1 with TRBJ1-2; a weak D match, TRBD1 (6 bases). Trimming stripped 1 base from V and 7 bases from J, with 10 bases between. This CDR3 is built from 13 residues. Germline V lookup: CDR1 MNHNS, CDR2 SASEGT. CDR3: CASSEVNRAGYTF. CDR3 bases: TGTGCCAGCAGTGAAGTGAACAGGGCTGGCTACACCTTC.